What follows are 25 T cell receptor beta chains derived from one specimen sequenced in a study of T cell changes during pregnancy in multiple sclerosis. The table came from immunoSEQ multiplex PCR; TCRdb's copy has only in-frame clones and leaves some out. The top ten hold just over 4.5% of the sample, which has around 35,000 clones, roughly 90% seen once. The material sequenced was CD8+ T cells from peripheral blood mononuclear cells, taken after pregnancy. Receptor source: a female donor with multiple sclerosis, enrolled in a pregnancy study.

The chain joins TRBV19 to TRBJ2-3; maybe TRBD1 (5 bases). Per the germline V gene, CDR1 is LNHDA and CDR2 is SQIVND (reference sequence). CDR3 length equals 14 residues. The V and J ends lost 5 bases and 1 base respectively, with 10 bases between them. For the CDR3, the DNA is TGTGCCAGTAGTCCCGAAGGGGGCACAGATACGCAGTATTTT. Protein product: CASSPEGGTDTQYF.

The chain's CDR3 is CASSLPGFYEQYF. The DNA for the CDR3 is TGTGCCAGCAGCTTACCAGGGTTCTACGAGCAGTACTTC. The rearrangement joins TRBV7-9 to TRBJ2-7; D perhaps matches TRBD1 (5 bases). Germline V gene lookup returns CDR1 SEHNR and CDR2 FQNEAQ (reference sequence). The ends were cut back, 2 bases at V and 3 bases at J, with 8 bases in the middle. The CDR3 contains 13 residues. Using reference TRBV7-9 and TRBJ2-7 for the parts outside the CDR3, the full variable domain is DTGVSQNPRHKITKRGQNVTFRCDPISEHNRLYWYRQTLGQGPEFLTYFQNEAQLEKSRLLSDRFSAERPKGSFSTLEIQRTEQGDSAMYLCASSLPGFYEQYFGPGTRLTVT.

This sequence joins TRBV27 and TRBJ2-3; 8 positions match TRBD2. The CDR3 covers 14 residues. CDR1 MNHEY and CDR2 SMNVEV come from the germline V gene (reference sequence). Losses at the gene ends were 10 bases for V and 1 base for J; bases not matched to a gene: 7. CDR3 nucleotide sequence: TGTGCCACCAGAGGGACTAGAGGCACAGATACGCAGTATTTT. Translating it yields CATRGTRGTDTQYF.

This chain joins TRBV6-4 and TRBJ2-1; 8 bases align to TRBD1. Germline CDR1 reads MRHNA; CDR2 reads SNTAGT. The CDR3 runs 15 residues. The junction had 5 bases not matched to a gene; V was cut back by 6 bases and J by 1 base. As DNA, the CDR3 is TGTGCCAGCAGCGTACAGGGGGTTTCCTACAATGAGCAGTTCTTC. This gives the protein CASSVQGVSYNEQFF.

The rearrangement links TRBV27 to TRBJ2-7; D possibly corresponds to TRBD1 (6 bases). The CDR3 consists of 14 residues. Germline V gives CDR1 MNHEY, CDR2 SMNVEV (reference sequence). V was shortened by 6 bases and J by 7 bases, with 19 bases between the two germline ends. The CDR3 coding sequence is TGTGCCAGCAGGGCAGGACTGGAAAGGGGGGAGCAGTACTTC. Protein sequence: CASRAGLERGEQYF.

The V and J genes are TRBV9 and TRBJ1-1; TRBD1 might be the D (6 bases). V was cut by 3 bases and J by 1 base, with 13 bases left in between. This CDR3 spans 15 amino acids. Per the germline V gene, CDR1 is SGDLS and CDR2 is YYNGEE. CDR3 residues: CASSEVTGWNTEAFF. Here the CDR3 DNA reads TGTGCCAGCAGCGAAGTCACAGGGTGGAACACTGAAGCTTTCTTT.

The chain employs TRBV6-5 and TRBJ1-3; D possibly corresponds to TRBD1 (6 bases). V gave up 1 base and J gave up 7 bases, with 17 bases separating them. The CDR3 spans 16 residues. Per the germline V gene, CDR1 is MNHEY and CDR2 is SVGAGI. In nucleotides, the CDR3 is TGTGCCAGCAGTTACTTTCTCGGGACAAGGAATAACACCATATATTTT. It specifies CASSYFLGTRNNTIYF.

The sample holds one count of this clone. The gene calls are TRBV25-1 and TRBJ2-3; tentative D call: TRBD2 (7 bases). Germline-derived CDR1 and CDR2 are MGHDK and SYGVNS. The germline V and J ends were trimmed by 0 bases and 5 bases, with 21 bases remaining between them. This CDR3 contains 18 residues. CDR3 sequence (DNA): TGTGCCAGCAGTGAATATCTCCCTAGGGGGGGGGCCGAAGATACGCAGTATTTT. This translates into CASSEYLPRGGAEDTQYF.

This clone has only a few counts. The gene calls are TRBV4-2 and TRBJ1-1; 7 nucleotides agree with TRBD1. The J segment lost 7 bases and the V segment lost 0 bases, leaving 8 bases of the junction unmatched. Looked up from germline, CDR1 is LGHNA and CDR2 is YNFKEQ. The CDR3 has 15 residues. The CDR3 DNA sequence: TGTGCCAGCAGCCAAGAAACGGGGACAGCCGTTGAAGCTTTCTTT. This encodes CASSQETGTAVEAFF.

J is TRBJ2-5 and V is TRBV27, with TRBD2 matching over 8 bases. The germline V gene has CDR1 MNHEY and CDR2 SMNVEV (reference sequence). V lost 3 bases and J lost 5; bases outside the gene matches: 17. The CDR3 runs 18 residues. CDR3 residues: CASSFTGTKIAGSETQYF. Here the CDR3 DNA reads TGTGCCAGCAGTTTTACAGGGACGAAAATAGCGGGGTCCGAGACCCAGTACTTC.

V is TRBV5-1 and J is TRBJ1-6; D may be TRBD1 (5 bases). The V and J ends lost 5 bases and 9 bases respectively, with 9 bases between them. Germline V gene lookup returns CDR1 SGHRS and CDR2 YFSETQ. The length of the CDR3 is 12 residues. In DNA form, the CDR3 reads TGCGCCAGCAGGGACGGGGGTTCACCCCTCCACTTT. Amino acid sequence: CASRDGGSPLHF.

Only a few counts were recorded for this clone. The germline gene is not matched at one end of the junction; a read error may be the cause. This chain joins TRBV7-7 and TRBJ2-7, with TRBD1 as a possible D gene (6 bases). CDR1 and CDR2 (germline): SSHAT, FNYEAQ (reference sequence). The CDR3 sequence is 17 residues long. The CDR3 loop is CASSATDLAGVGGEQYF. The CDR3 DNA is TGTGCTAGCAGCGCGACCGACTTGGCAGGGGTCGGAGGCGAGCAGTACTTC.

V is TRBV7-3 and J is TRBJ2-1; D call uncertain. Trimming removed 4 bases from V and 1 base from J, with 20 bases in between. The CDR3 consists of 18 residues. Germline values: CDR1 SGHTA, CDR2 FQGTGA. The CDR3 nucleotides are TGTGCCAGCAGCTACGCCACCCCGGTCGTGAGGTCCTACAATGAGCAGTTCTTC. Its translation is CASSYATPVVRSYNEQFF.

The V and J genes are TRBV7-6 and TRBJ1-4; D gene ambiguous. Germline CDR1 is SGHVS and CDR2 is FNYEAQ. The CDR3 runs to 14 residues. V was shortened by 8 bases and J by 8 bases, with 18 bases between the two germline ends. The CDR3 is CASAFFVGAEKLFF. The CDR3 bases are TGTGCCAGCGCATTCTTCGTGGGAGCCGAAAAACTGTTTTTT.

The chain carries TRBV6-1 and TRBJ1-2, with D possibly TRBD1 on 6 matching bases. Germline V gene lookup returns CDR1 MNHNS and CDR2 SASEGT. There are 11 residues in the CDR3. Trimming pared 6 bases from V and 6 bases from J, leaving 8 bases between. This CDR3 reads CASSPGDGYTF. The CDR3 nucleotides read TGTGCCAGCAGCCCAGGGGATGGCTACACCTTC.

The J gene is TRBJ2-5, the V gene TRBV12-5; perhaps TRBD1 as D (6 bases). The CDR3 covers 15 residues. Germline CDR1 reads LGHNT; CDR2 reads FRNRAP. Trimming cost V 1 base and J 3 bases, with 12 bases left between them. For the CDR3, the DNA is TGTGCTAGTGGTTTGGACAGATGGACAGAAGAGACCCAGTACTTC. Translating it yields CASGLDRWTEETQYF.

The CDR3 DNA follows: TGCGCCAGCAGCCAAGATTTCCCAGGGGCCACTGAAGCTTTCTTT. It codes for CASSQDFPGATEAFF. The rearrangement joins TRBV4-3 to TRBJ1-1, with a tentative D call TRBD1 (6 bases). Germline values: CDR1 LGHNA, CDR2 YSLEER. Trimming removed 0 bases from V and 4 bases from J, with 12 bases in between. The CDR3 sequence is 15 residues long.

This chain uses TRBV15 with TRBJ2-5; 8 nucleotides line up with TRBD1. V gave up 3 bases and J gave up 5 bases; unmatched junction bases: 11. The V gene's germline CDR1 is LNHNV and CDR2 YYDKDF (reference sequence). This CDR3 has 16 amino acids. The chain's CDR3 is CATSRGGRGRWETQYF. CDR3 nucleotides: TGTGCCACCAGCAGGGGGGGCAGGGGGCGATGGGAGACCCAGTACTTC.

V gene TRBV5-5 combines with J gene TRBJ2-3; TRBD2 is a possible D gene (6 bases). V was cut by 4 bases and J by 6 bases, with 15 bases left in between. CDR3 length equals 14 residues. Germline V CDR1 and CDR2: SGHKS, YYEKEE (reference sequence). CDR3 residues: CASSHGGRVDTQYF. Here the CDR3 DNA reads TGTGCCAGCAGCCACGGGGGAAGGGTTGATACGCAGTATTTT.

The CDR3 DNA sequence: TGTGCCAGCAGCCCCTGGTTCGGGGGGAGCAATCAGCCCCAGCATTTT. This encodes CASSPWFGGSNQPQHF. The chain employs TRBV5-5 and TRBJ1-5, with D possibly TRBD1 on 5 matching bases. Trimming took 4 bases from V and 1 from J, leaving 15 bases between them. There are 16 residues in the CDR3. Germline V gene lookup returns CDR1 SGHKS and CDR2 YYEKEE (reference sequence). Supplemented by reference TRBV5-5 and TRBJ1-5, the full variable domain reads DAGVTQSPTHLIKTRGQQVTLRCSPISGHKSVSWYQQVLGQGPQFIFQYYEKEERGRGNFPDRFSARQFPNYSSELNVNALLLGDSALYLCASSPWFGGSNQPQHFGDGTRLSIL.

The chain couples TRBV4-1 to TRBJ2-7, with D tentatively TRBD2 (7 bases). With 4 bases removed from V and 2 bases from J, the gap between germline ends came to 15 bases. In germline, CDR1 is MGHRA, CDR2 YSYEKL. The CDR3 sequence is 15 residues long. The chain's CDR3 is CASSLQGGSTYEQYF. The CDR3 region has the DNA TGCGCCAGCAGCCTACAGGGAGGGAGCACCTACGAGCAGTACTTC.

V gene TRBV28 combines with J gene TRBJ2-5, with 11 bases aligning to TRBD2. CDR3 length equals 16 residues. The V segment lost 2 bases and the J segment 7 bases; nucleotides outside the gene matches: 9. Germline CDR1 reads MDHEN; CDR2 reads SYDVKM. The CDR3: CASSLTFSGGEGTQYF. The CDR3 region has the DNA TGTGCCAGCAGTTTAACTTTTAGCGGGGGGGAGGGGACCCAGTACTTC.

The chain joins TRBV5-1 to TRBJ1-1; 10 positions agree with TRBD1. The CDR3 extends over 14 amino acids. Germline V gene lookup returns CDR1 SGHRS and CDR2 YFSETQ. Losses at the gene ends were 3 bases for V and 5 bases for J; bases not matched to a gene: 4. CDR3 amino acids: CASSWTGGGTEAFF. In nucleotides, the CDR3 is TGCGCCAGCAGCTGGACAGGGGGGGGTACTGAAGCTTTCTTT.

The rearrangement joins TRBV11-3 to TRBJ2-7, with D tentatively TRBD1 (6 bases). Trimming pared 3 bases from V and 6 bases from J, leaving 12 bases between. CDR1 SGHNT and CDR2 YENEEA come from the germline V gene. The CDR3 is made up of 13 amino acids. CDR3 DNA sequence: TGTGCCAGCAGCTTGGGGGCAGGGTTCGAGCAGTACTTC. Amino acid sequence: CASSLGAGFEQYF.

The chain links TRBV2 to TRBJ1-1, with TRBD1 matching 9 bases. The CDR3 sequence is 15 residues long. The J segment lost 1 base and the V segment lost 3 bases, leaving 3 bases of the junction unmatched. The V gene's germline CDR1 is SNHLY and CDR2 FYNNEI. The CDR3 protein is CASSDQGQGNTEAFF. CDR3 DNA: TGTGCCAGCAGTGACCAGGGACAGGGGAACACTGAAGCTTTCTTT.